A selection of T cell receptor beta chains follows, all from one sample in a study of blood T cells in healthy people across ages. MiXCR, run by TCRdb on the 5' RACE reads, gives a single entry per CDR3 protein. The sample lists approximately 1.5 million distinct CDR3 sequences, roughly 30% seen once, with approximately 11% in the top ten. The sequenced sample was blood. Every receptor here comes from a woman aged 25 to 45 in good health. Each CDR3 is given with its conserved first and last residue. D genes are given only for firm matches. Size tells how often a clone was seen (once, few, many) or the class of an expanded clone, and some rows leave it out.

j_call: TRBJ2-4; clone_size: few; cdr3_length: 15; d_call: TRBD2; v_call: TRBV7-6; cdr3_nt: TGTGCCAGCAGCTTAGCGGTCGTAGCGGGAGGGGAGCAGTACTTC; cdr3_aa: CASSLAVVAGGEQYF
j_call: TRBJ1-6; clone_size: NA; cdr3_length: 18; d_call: NA; v_call: TRBV20-1; cdr3_nt: TGCAGTGCTAGGACACCGGGCGACAAAACCAGTTATAATTCACCCCTCCACTTT; cdr3_aa: CSARTPGDKTSYNSPLHF
j_call: TRBJ2-7; clone_size: NA; cdr3_length: 13; d_call: NA; v_call: TRBV5-1; cdr3_nt: TGCGCCAGCAGCTCACAGGGTTTGAACGAGCAGTACTTC; cdr3_aa: CASSSQGLNEQYF
j_call: TRBJ1-6; clone_size: NA; cdr3_length: 16; d_call: TRBD1; v_call: TRBV20-1; cdr3_nt: TGCAGTGCTAATGGAGGGACAGGGTCCTATAATTCACCCCTCCACTTT; cdr3_aa: CSANGGTGSYNSPLHF
j_call: TRBJ2-3; clone_size: many; cdr3_length: 14; d_call: NA; v_call: TRBV3-1; cdr3_nt: TGTGCCAGCAGTCACAGGTTTAGCACAGATACGCAGTATTTT; cdr3_aa: CASSHRFSTDTQYF
j_call: TRBJ1-2; clone_size: NA; cdr3_length: 15; d_call: NA; v_call: TRBV30; cdr3_nt: TGTGCCTGGAGCGCCCACCGGTCAGCTAACTATGGCGACACCTTC; cdr3_aa: CAWSAHRSANYGDTF
j_call: TRBJ2-7; clone_size: NA; cdr3_length: 13; d_call: NA; v_call: TRBV5-1; cdr3_nt: TGCGCCAGCAGCCTAGGACTCCCCTACGGGCAGTACTTC; cdr3_aa: CASSLGLPYGQYF
j_call: TRBJ2-5; clone_size: few; cdr3_length: 14; d_call: NA; v_call: TRBV20-1; cdr3_nt: TGCAGTGCTACGGGGGGGACAGGACAAGAGACCCAGTACTTC; cdr3_aa: CSATGGTGQETQYF
j_call: TRBJ1-2; clone_size: few; cdr3_length: 13; d_call: TRBD1; v_call: TRBV12-3/TRBV12-4; cdr3_nt: TGTGCCAGCAGCCCGGGACAGCAATATGGCTACACCTTC; cdr3_aa: CASSPGQQYGYTF
j_call: TRBJ1-5; clone_size: few; cdr3_length: 14; d_call: TRBD1; v_call: TRBV20-1; cdr3_nt: TGCAGTGCTGCGGGACAGGGGAGCAATCAGCCCCAGCATTTT; cdr3_aa: CSAAGQGSNQPQHF
j_call: TRBJ1-4; clone_size: NA; cdr3_length: 16; d_call: NA; v_call: TRBV28; cdr3_nt: TGTGCCAGCAGACCCCGGGAGCCATCTCTTAATGAAAAACTGTTTTTT; cdr3_aa: CASRPREPSLNEKLFF
j_call: TRBJ2-3; clone_size: few; cdr3_length: 14; d_call: TRBD2; v_call: TRBV5-5; cdr3_nt: TGTGCCAGCAGCATGGGGACTAGCGCAGATACGCAGTATTTT; cdr3_aa: CASSMGTSADTQYF
j_call: TRBJ2-5; clone_size: few; cdr3_length: 15; d_call: TRBD2; v_call: TRBV7-2; cdr3_nt: TGTGCCAGCAGTCCTTCTCCGGGACTACAAGAGACCCAGTACTTC; cdr3_aa: CASSPSPGLQETQYF
j_call: TRBJ1-2; clone_size: NA; cdr3_length: 13; d_call: TRBD1; v_call: TRBV20-1; cdr3_nt: TGCAGTGCTTTGGAGGGGGCGACGGGTGGCTACACCTTC; cdr3_aa: CSALEGATGGYTF
j_call: TRBJ2-3; clone_size: NA; cdr3_length: 13; d_call: NA; v_call: TRBV14; cdr3_nt: TGTGCCAGCAGACCAAGCGCCGGGGATACGCAGTATTTT; cdr3_aa: CASRPSAGDTQYF
j_call: TRBJ2-3; clone_size: NA; cdr3_length: 14; d_call: TRBD1; v_call: TRBV10-1; cdr3_nt: TGCGCCAGCAGTGAGCGGGACAGGGGTAATACGCAGTATTTT; cdr3_aa: CASSERDRGNTQYF
j_call: TRBJ1-1; clone_size: few; cdr3_length: 10; d_call: NA; v_call: TRBV20-1; cdr3_nt: TGCAGTGCTAGTAATCCCGAAGCTTTCTTT; cdr3_aa: CSASNPEAFF
j_call: TRBJ2-1; clone_size: NA; cdr3_length: 16; d_call: NA; v_call: TRBV7-2; cdr3_nt: TGTGCCAGCAGCTTAATCCCCACTAGCCCCTACAATGAGCAGTTCTTC; cdr3_aa: CASSLIPTSPYNEQFF
j_call: TRBJ2-3; clone_size: few; cdr3_length: 14; d_call: NA; v_call: TRBV30; cdr3_nt: TGTGCCTGGAGTTTGACAGCGCCATTAAATACGCAGTATTTT; cdr3_aa: CAWSLTAPLNTQYF
j_call: TRBJ2-5; clone_size: NA; cdr3_length: 13; d_call: NA; v_call: TRBV7-2; cdr3_nt: TGTGCCAGCAGCCCCCGCTTGTCGGAGACCCAGTACTTC; cdr3_aa: CASSPRLSETQYF
j_call: TRBJ1-5; clone_size: NA; cdr3_length: 16; d_call: NA; v_call: TRBV7-2; cdr3_nt: TGTGCCAGCAGCTTAGGTCCGTCACGGGTCCATCAGCCCCAGCATTTT; cdr3_aa: CASSLGPSRVHQPQHF
j_call: TRBJ1-1; clone_size: NA; cdr3_length: 17; d_call: NA; v_call: TRBV5-4; cdr3_nt: TGTGCCAGCAGCCCGCGGGGGGGGGCGAGGCTGAACACTGAAGCTTTCTTT; cdr3_aa: CASSPRGGARLNTEAFF
j_call: TRBJ2-7; clone_size: few; cdr3_length: 15; d_call: NA; v_call: TRBV6-1; cdr3_nt: TGTGCCAGCACCTCCTCCGTGGGGCCTATCTCCGAGCAGTACTTC; cdr3_aa: CASTSSVGPISEQYF
j_call: TRBJ1-4; clone_size: NA; cdr3_length: 15; d_call: TRBD1; v_call: TRBV4-1; cdr3_nt: TGCGCCAGCAGCCAGACGACAGGGGCTAATGAAAAACTGTTTTTT; cdr3_aa: CASSQTTGANEKLFF
j_call: TRBJ1-2; clone_size: NA; cdr3_length: 14; d_call: NA; v_call: TRBV20-1; cdr3_nt: TGCAGTGCTAAAATGCCGTACTCTAACTATGGCTACACCTTC; cdr3_aa: CSAKMPYSNYGYTF
j_call: TRBJ1-2; clone_size: few; cdr3_length: 15; d_call: TRBD1; v_call: TRBV6-6; cdr3_nt: TGTGCCAGCAGTTACTCCGGGACAGCTAACTATGGCTACACCTTC; cdr3_aa: CASSYSGTANYGYTF
j_call: TRBJ1-5; clone_size: NA; cdr3_length: 16; d_call: NA; v_call: TRBV6-6; cdr3_nt: TGTGCCAGCAGTTACTACCCAGGGACCAGCAATCAGCCCCAGCATTTT; cdr3_aa: CASSYYPGTSNQPQHF
j_call: TRBJ1-5; clone_size: NA; cdr3_length: 17; d_call: NA; v_call: TRBV3-1; cdr3_nt: TGTGCCAGCAGCCAAGGTGGGGGGGCGGAGAGCAATCAGCCCCAGCATTTT; cdr3_aa: CASSQGGGAESNQPQHF
j_call: TRBJ2-1; clone_size: NA; cdr3_length: 15; d_call: TRBD2; v_call: TRBV12-3/TRBV12-4; cdr3_nt: TGTGCCAACAAGAACCCTAGCGGGTCCTACAATGAGCAGTTCTTC; cdr3_aa: CANKNPSGSYNEQFF
j_call: TRBJ1-2; clone_size: NA; cdr3_length: 12; d_call: NA; v_call: TRBV10-3; cdr3_nt: TGTGCCATCAGTGAGCCGCGTTATGGCTACACCTTC; cdr3_aa: CAISEPRYGYTF
j_call: TRBJ2-7; clone_size: few; cdr3_length: 14; d_call: NA; v_call: TRBV18; cdr3_nt: TGTGCCAGCTCAGTAAGGGGCAGAGCCTACGAGCAGTACTTC; cdr3_aa: CASSVRGRAYEQYF